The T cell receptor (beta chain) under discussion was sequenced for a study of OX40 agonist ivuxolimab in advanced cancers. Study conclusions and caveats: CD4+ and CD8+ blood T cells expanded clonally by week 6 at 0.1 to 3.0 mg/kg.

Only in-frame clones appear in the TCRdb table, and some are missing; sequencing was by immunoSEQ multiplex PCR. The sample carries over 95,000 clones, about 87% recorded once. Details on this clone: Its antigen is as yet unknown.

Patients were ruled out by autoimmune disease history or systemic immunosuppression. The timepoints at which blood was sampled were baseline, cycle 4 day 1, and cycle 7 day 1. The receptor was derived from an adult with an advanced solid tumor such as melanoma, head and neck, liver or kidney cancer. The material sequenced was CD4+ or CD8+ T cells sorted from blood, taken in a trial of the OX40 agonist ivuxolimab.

The CDR3 spells CASRSTGAGRTEAFF. The CDR3 DNA reads as TGTGCCAGCAGATCGACAGGGGCAGGTAGAACTGAAGCTTTCTTT. The V gene is TRBV6-6, the J gene TRBJ1-1; TRBD1 aligns across 8 bases. V was pared by 6 bases and J by 5 bases, with 11 bases of the junction left unmatched. Germline-derived CDR1 and CDR2 are MNHNY and SVGAGI (reference sequence). CDR3 length: 15 residues.